Each of the 2 T cell receptor beta chains below was sequenced from the same sample in a study of vaccination and CD4 T cells after COVID-19. The antigens of these receptors remain unknown. The treatment is: roughly 10-day PBMC culture with coronavirus spike peptide pools or control peptides (ViraFEST assay). Cultured CD4+ T cells had their DNA profiled by the Oncomine TCR Beta short-read assay. In TCRdb, the PCR reads were re-called with MiXCR into one record per CDR3 protein. This sample has thousands of distinct CDR3 sequences, with approximately 64% found just once. The sequencing here drew on cultured CD4+ T cells from blood, taken after SARS-CoV-2 vaccination. These receptors all come from a human donor with COVID-19.

The CDR3 is CASNQAAAGGYTF. In DNA, the CDR3 is TGTGCCAGTAATCAAGCCGCCGCAGGCGGCTACACCTTC. The rearrangement links TRBV19 to TRBJ1-2, with D unclear. Looked up from germline, CDR1 is LNHDA and CDR2 is SQIVND (reference sequence). CDR3 size: 13 residues. V dropped 7 bases and J dropped 8 bases, with 17 bases sitting between them.

V is TRBV12-3 or TRBV12-4 and J is TRBJ1-2; the D gene is possibly TRBD1 (5 bases). There are 15 residues in the CDR3. V was clipped by 6 bases and J by 6 bases, with 20 bases between them. CDR3 nucleotides: TGTGCCAGCAGGCGGTCAGGGACGGCCGTGGATGGCTACACCTTC. Protein product: CASRRSGTAVDGYTF.